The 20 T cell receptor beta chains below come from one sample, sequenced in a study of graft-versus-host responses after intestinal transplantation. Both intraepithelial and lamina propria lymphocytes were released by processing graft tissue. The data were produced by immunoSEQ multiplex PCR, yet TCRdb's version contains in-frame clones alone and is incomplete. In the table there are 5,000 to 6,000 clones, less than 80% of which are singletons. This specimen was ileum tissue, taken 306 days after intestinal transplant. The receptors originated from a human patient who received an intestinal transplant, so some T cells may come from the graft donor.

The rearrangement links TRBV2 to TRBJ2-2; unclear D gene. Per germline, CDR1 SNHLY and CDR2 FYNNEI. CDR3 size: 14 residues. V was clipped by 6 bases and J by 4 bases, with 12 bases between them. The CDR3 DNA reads TGTGCCAGCAGGAGCTCGACGGGCACCGGGGAGCTGTTTTTT. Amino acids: CASRSSTGTGELFF.

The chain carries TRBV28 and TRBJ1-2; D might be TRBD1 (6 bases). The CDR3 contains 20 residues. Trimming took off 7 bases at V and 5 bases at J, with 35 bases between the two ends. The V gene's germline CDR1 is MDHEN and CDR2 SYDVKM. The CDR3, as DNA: TGTGCCAGCATACTAAAACTCCCAGGGGCCCAGGTTTTGTGGATGTATGGCTACACCTTC. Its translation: CASILKLPGAQVLWMYGYTF.

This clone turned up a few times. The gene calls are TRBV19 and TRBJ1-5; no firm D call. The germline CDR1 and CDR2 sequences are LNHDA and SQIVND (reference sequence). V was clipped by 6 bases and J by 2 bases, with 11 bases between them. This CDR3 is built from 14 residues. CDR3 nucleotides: TGTGCCAGTAGAGAGGGTAAGGGCAATCAGCCCCAGCATTTT. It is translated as CASREGKGNQPQHF.

CDR3 nucleotides: TGTGCCAGCAGTTCAGATCGCGGGATGACAGATACGCAGTATTTT. Its translation: CASSSDRGMTDTQYF. The V and J genes are TRBV6-1 and TRBJ2-3; D perhaps matches TRBD2 (6 bases). V lost 5 bases, J lost 3 bases, and 15 bases lay in between. The CDR3 length is 15 residues. Germline V lookup: CDR1 MNHNS, CDR2 SASEGT.

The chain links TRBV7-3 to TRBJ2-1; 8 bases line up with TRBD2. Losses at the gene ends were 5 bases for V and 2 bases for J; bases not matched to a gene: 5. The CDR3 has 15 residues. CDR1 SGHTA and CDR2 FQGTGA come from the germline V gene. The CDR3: CASSPSGSPYNEQFF. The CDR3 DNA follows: TGTGCCAGCAGCCCCAGCGGGAGTCCCTACAATGAGCAGTTCTTC.

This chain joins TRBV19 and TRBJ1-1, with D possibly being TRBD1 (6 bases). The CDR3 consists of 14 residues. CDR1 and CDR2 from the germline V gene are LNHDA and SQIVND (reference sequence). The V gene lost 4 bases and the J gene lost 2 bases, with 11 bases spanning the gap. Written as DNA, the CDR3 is TGTGCCAGTAGTAGGGGGGCGGGAAACACTGAAGCTTTCTTT. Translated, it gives CASSRGAGNTEAFF.

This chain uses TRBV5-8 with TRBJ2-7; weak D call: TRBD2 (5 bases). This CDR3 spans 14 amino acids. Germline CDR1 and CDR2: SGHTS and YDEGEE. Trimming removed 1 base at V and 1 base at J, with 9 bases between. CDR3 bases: TGTGCCAGCAGCTTGTTAGCGCTGTCCTACGAGCAGTACTTC. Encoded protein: CASSLLALSYEQYF.

The CDR3 loop reads CASSQTKDLTRAQYF. The DNA of the CDR3 is TGTGCCAGCAGTCAGACCAAAGACCTGACTAGGGCCCAGTACTTC. V gene TRBV14 combines with J gene TRBJ2-5, with D tentatively TRBD2 (6 bases). This CDR3 region has 15 residues. Germline CDR1 SGHDN, CDR2 FVKESK. V gave up 6 bases and J gave up 9 bases, with 23 bases separating them.

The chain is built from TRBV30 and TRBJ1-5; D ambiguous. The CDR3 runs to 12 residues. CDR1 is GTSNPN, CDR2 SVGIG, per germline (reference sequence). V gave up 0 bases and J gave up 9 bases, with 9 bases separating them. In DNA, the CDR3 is TGTGCCTGGAGTGTAGTGGGTTGGCCCCAGCATTTT. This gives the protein CAWSVVGWPQHF.

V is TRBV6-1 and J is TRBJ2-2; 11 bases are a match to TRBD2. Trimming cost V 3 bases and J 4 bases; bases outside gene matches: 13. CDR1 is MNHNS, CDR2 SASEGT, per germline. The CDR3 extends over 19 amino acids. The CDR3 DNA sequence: TGTGCCAGCAGTGACCTACCGGGACTAGCGGAGGGGGTCACCGGGGAGCTGTTTTTT. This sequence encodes CASSDLPGLAEGVTGELFF.

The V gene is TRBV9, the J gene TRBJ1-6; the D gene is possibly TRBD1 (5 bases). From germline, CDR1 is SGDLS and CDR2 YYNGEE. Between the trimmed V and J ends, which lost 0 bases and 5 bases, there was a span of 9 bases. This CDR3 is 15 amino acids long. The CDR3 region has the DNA TGTGCCAGCAGCGTAGAGGCGACAGATAATTCACCCCTCCACTTT. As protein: CASSVEATDNSPLHF. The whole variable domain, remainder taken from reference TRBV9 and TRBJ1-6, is DSGVTQTPKHLITATGQRVTLRCSPRSGDLSVYWYQQSLDQGLQFLIQYYNGEERAKGNILERFSAQQFPDLHSELNLSSLELGDSALYFCASSVEATDNSPLHFGNGTRLTVT.

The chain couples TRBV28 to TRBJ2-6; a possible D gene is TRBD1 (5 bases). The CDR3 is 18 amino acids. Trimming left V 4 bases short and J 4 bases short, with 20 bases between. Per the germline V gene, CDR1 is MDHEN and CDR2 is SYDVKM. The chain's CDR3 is CASSSVLPREVGANVLTF. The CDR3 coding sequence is TGTGCCAGCAGTTCTGTTCTTCCCAGGGAAGTCGGGGCCAACGTCCTGACTTTC. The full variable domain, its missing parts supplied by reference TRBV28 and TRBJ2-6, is DVKVTQSSRYLVKRTGEKVFLECVQDMDHENMFWYRQDPGLGLRLIYFSYDVKMKEKGDIPEGYSVSREKKERFSLILESASTNQTSMYLCASSSVLPREVGANVLTFGAGSRLTVL.

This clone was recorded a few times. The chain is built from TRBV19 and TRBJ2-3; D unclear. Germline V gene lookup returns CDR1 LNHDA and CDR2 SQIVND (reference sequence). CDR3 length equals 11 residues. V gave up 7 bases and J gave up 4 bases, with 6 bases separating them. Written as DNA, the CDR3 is TGTGCCAGTATCCAGGCAGATACGCAGTATTTT. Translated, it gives CASIQADTQYF.

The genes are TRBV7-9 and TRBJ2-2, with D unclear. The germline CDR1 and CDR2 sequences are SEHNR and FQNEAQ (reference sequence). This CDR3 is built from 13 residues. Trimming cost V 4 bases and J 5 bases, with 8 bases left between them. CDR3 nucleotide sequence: TGTGCCAGCAGCTCGCTCGGAACCGGGGAGCTGTTTTTT. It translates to CASSSLGTGELFF.

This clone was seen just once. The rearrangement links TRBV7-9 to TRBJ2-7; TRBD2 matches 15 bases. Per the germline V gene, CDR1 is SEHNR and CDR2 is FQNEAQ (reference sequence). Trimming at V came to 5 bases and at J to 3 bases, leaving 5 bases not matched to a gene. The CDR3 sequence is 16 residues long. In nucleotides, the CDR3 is TGTGCCAGCAGCCCGGGACTAGCGGGAGGAGGCTACGAGCAGTACTTC. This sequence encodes CASSPGLAGGGYEQYF.

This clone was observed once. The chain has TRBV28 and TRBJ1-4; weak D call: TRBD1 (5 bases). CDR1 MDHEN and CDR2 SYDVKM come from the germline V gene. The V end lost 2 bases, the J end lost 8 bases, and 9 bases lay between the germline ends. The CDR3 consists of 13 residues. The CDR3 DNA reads TGTGCCAGCAGTTTACCCGGGGGGGAAAAACTGTTTTTT. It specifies CASSLPGGEKLFF.

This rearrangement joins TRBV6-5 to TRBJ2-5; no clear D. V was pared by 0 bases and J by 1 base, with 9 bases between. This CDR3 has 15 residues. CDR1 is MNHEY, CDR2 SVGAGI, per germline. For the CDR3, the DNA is TGTGCCAGCAGTTACTCGTCCGCGGTCCAAGAGACCCAGTACTTC. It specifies CASSYSSAVQETQYF.

The CDR3: CASSSRGGSGNQPQHF. For the CDR3, the DNA is TGTGCCAGCAGCTCCAGGGGGGGCTCGGGCAATCAGCCCCAGCATTTT. V gene TRBV9 combines with J gene TRBJ1-5, with 7 bases matching TRBD1. Per germline, CDR1 SGDLS and CDR2 YYNGEE. The J segment lost 2 bases and the V segment lost 4 bases, leaving 9 bases of the junction unmatched. The CDR3 contains 16 residues. Combining the CDR3 with reference TRBV9 and TRBJ1-5 gives the whole variable domain DSGVTQTPKHLITATGQRVTLRCSPRSGDLSVYWYQQSLDQGLQFLIQYYNGEERAKGNILERFSAQQFPDLHSELNLSSLELGDSALYFCASSSRGGSGNQPQHFGDGTRLSIL.

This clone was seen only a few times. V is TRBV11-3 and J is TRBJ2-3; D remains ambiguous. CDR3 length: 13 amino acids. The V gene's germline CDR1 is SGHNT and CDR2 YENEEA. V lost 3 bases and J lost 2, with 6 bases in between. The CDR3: CASSFGLTDTQYF. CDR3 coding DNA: TGTGCCAGCAGCTTCGGCCTCACAGATACGCAGTATTTT.

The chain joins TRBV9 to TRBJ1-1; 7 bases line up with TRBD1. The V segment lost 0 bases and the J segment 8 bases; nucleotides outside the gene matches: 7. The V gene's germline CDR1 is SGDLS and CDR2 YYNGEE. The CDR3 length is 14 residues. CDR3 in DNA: TGTGCCAGCAGCGTAGCTACGTCGGACAGGGAAGCTTTCTTT. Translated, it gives CASSVATSDREAFF. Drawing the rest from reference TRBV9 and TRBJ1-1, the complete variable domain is DSGVTQTPKHLITATGQRVTLRCSPRSGDLSVYWYQQSLDQGLQFLIQYYNGEERAKGNILERFSAQQFPDLHSELNLSSLELGDSALYFCASSVATSDREAFFGQGTRLTVV.